The clone carrying this TCR beta chain was counted only a few times. Method: immunoSEQ multiplex PCR; TCRdb's copy keeps in-frame clones and lacks some. The sample includes around 250,000 clones, roughly 85% of them seen just once. V lost 3 bases and J lost 4, with 9 bases in between. The CDR3 has 14 residues. Germline V lookup: CDR1 SGHVS, CDR2 FQNEAQ. This record belongs to a study of blood T cell repertoires in COVID-19. The chain couples TRBV7-8 to TRBJ1-4, with D possibly TRBD1 on 5 matching bases. Specimen: PBMCs or T cells enriched from blood (not recorded which). This sequence was found in a woman aged 45-59 years who had recovered from COVID-19. In nucleotides, the CDR3 is TGTGCCAGCAGCTTGACAGTGCATAATGAAAAACTGTTTTTT. Translating it yields CASSLTVHNEKLFF.